One sample yielded the 8 T cell receptor beta chains listed below, sequenced in a study of OX40 agonist ivuxolimab in advanced cancers. Library generation was performed with the immunoSEQ multiplex PCR assay. In TCRdb, the immuneACCESS table is reduced to in-frame sequences with V and J assigned. These tables do not hold every clone; where another copy was compared, an unresolved V gene accounts for under half, and the others remain unexplained. The table for this sample lists about 40,000 clones; approximately 75% of them were counted only once. Jointly, the top ten make up 2% to 3% of the sample. Material: CD4+ or CD8+ T cells sorted from blood, obtained in a trial of the OX40 agonist ivuxolimab. Receptors originate from an adult with an advanced solid tumor such as melanoma, head and neck, liver or kidney cancer.

The rearrangement uses TRBV30 and TRBJ1-2; a weak D match, TRBD1 (5 bases). The germline CDR1 and CDR2 sequences are GTSNPN and SVGIG (reference sequence). Trimming took off 2 bases at V and 8 bases at J, with 15 bases between the two ends. The CDR3 sequence is 13 residues long. The CDR3 here is CAWSLVGAYGYTF. CDR3 coding DNA: TGTGCCTGGAGTCTGGTTGGGGCATACGGCTACACCTTC.

The chain uses TRBV5-1 and TRBJ1-2; 9 positions match TRBD1. The V gene's germline CDR1 is SGHRS and CDR2 YFSETQ. This CDR3 is built from 15 residues. V lost 0 bases, J lost 4 bases, and 4 bases stayed unmatched. The CDR3 bases are TGCGCCAGCAGCTTGGCCACAGGGGGCTCCTATGGCTACACCTTC. This codes for CASSLATGGSYGYTF.

The chain joins TRBV6-1 to TRBJ2-2, with D possibly being TRBD1 (6 bases). The CDR3 is 14 residues long. Germline lookup yields CDR1 MNHNS and CDR2 SASEGT. Trimming left V 6 bases short and J 0 bases short, with 8 bases between. CDR3 protein: CASSRGPNTGELFF. The CDR3 DNA is TGTGCCAGCAGCAGGGGCCCGAACACCGGGGAGCTGTTTTTT.

The chain couples TRBV19 to TRBJ2-1; D might be TRBD1 (5 bases). Trimming removed 11 bases from V and 8 bases from J, with 25 bases in between. Per the germline V gene, CDR1 is LNHDA and CDR2 is SQIVND (reference sequence). The CDR3 consists of 15 residues. The CDR3 DNA follows: TGTGCCTCTACCGCCTTTAGGGGCGGTGGGGATGAGCAGTTCTTC. Its translation: CASTAFRGGGDEQFF.

The chain carries TRBV11-3 and TRBJ2-1, with D tentatively TRBD1 (6 bases). This CDR3 region has 13 residues. Germline assignment: CDR1 SGHNT and CDR2 YENEEA. The ends were cut back, 5 bases at V and 6 bases at J, with 11 bases in the middle. The CDR3: CASSTGQLNEQFF. CDR3 in DNA: TGTGCCAGCAGCACCGGACAGCTCAATGAGCAGTTCTTC.

This chain uses TRBV7-9 with TRBJ2-1; TRBD2 matches at 9 bases. CDR3 length: 14 amino acids. After removal of 3 bases from V and 10 bases from J, the junction contained 7 bases not matched to a gene. The germline CDR1 and CDR2 sequences are SEHNR and FQNEAQ (reference sequence). The CDR3 region has the DNA TGTGCCAGCAGCTTGGGCGGGAGGGTCAGGGAGCAGTTCTTC. Translating gives CASSLGGRVREQFF.

This chain's CDR3 is CASSPPGSRVEQYF. The CDR3 region has the DNA TGTGCCAGCTCACCACCGGGGAGCCGGGTCGAGCAGTACTTC. The chain recombines TRBV18 with TRBJ2-7; perhaps TRBD2 as D (5 bases). CDR3 length: 14 amino acids. V gave up 0 bases and J gave up 6 bases, with 12 bases separating them. Germline V gene sequence: CDR1 KGHSH, CDR2 LQKENI.

The V gene is TRBV12-1, the J gene TRBJ2-7. TRBV12-1 is designated a pseudogene. CDR3 length: 14 amino acids. CDR3 sequence reads: CASSFLTTSYEQYF. CDR3 coding DNA: TGTGCCAGCAGCTTTTTGACGACCTCCTACGAGCAGTACTTC.